A selection of T cell receptor beta chains follows, all from one sample in a study of regulatory T cells in long-lasting Graves disease. A single record per CDR3 protein comes from TCRdb applying MiXCR to the multiplex PCR reads. Of over 500,000 distinct CDR3 sequences in the sample, around 16% were seen once. This sample was shared with a second study, whose subject was T cells in Graves' hyperthyroidism and ophthalmopathy.

The sequencing here drew on peripheral blood mononuclear cells (PBMCs), taken at new diagnosis, from a patient treated with antithyroid drugs. These receptors originate from a man between 18 and 29 years old with Graves disease. CDR3s include the opening cysteine and the closing phenylalanine or tryptophan. A D gene is named only where the DNA matches it firmly. Part of the rows lack a size; the others show once, few, many or a class for expanded clones.

size	V	J	D	DNA	CDR3
many	TRBV27	TRBJ2-7	NA	TGTGCCAGCAGTCCGGGACATGCGGTCGTCCACGAGCAGTACTTC	CASSPGHAVVHEQYF
many	TRBV30	TRBJ2-7	TRBD2	TGTGCCTGCCAAACTAGCGGGAGGGTCTACGAGCAGTACTTC	CACQTSGRVYEQYF
many	TRBV5-1	TRBJ2-7	TRBD1	TGCGCCAGCAGCCTAGGGGGCTCCAGCTCCTACGAGCAGTACTTC	CASSLGGSSSYEQYF
NA	TRBV7-9	TRBJ1-1	TRBD1	TGTGCCAGCAGCTTACTACAGGGGGGGAACACTGAAGCTTTCTTT	CASSLLQGGNTEAFF
NA	TRBV7-3	TRBJ2-3	NA	TGTGCCAGCAGCATCAAAGACAGTAATGCGATTGATACGCAGTATTTT	CASSIKDSNAIDTQYF
many	TRBV7-9	TRBJ2-1	TRBD1	TGTGCCAGCAGCCCTTCCCTGGACAGGGGGCATAATGAGCAGTTCTTC	CASSPSLDRGHNEQFF
many	TRBV5-1	TRBJ1-1	TRBD1	TGCGCCAGCAGCCGCCGGGACAGTGAAGCTTTCTTT	CASSRRDSEAFF
few	TRBV29-1	TRBJ2-2	NA	TGCAGCGTTGAATTGGGGGGCTCTGAGGACACCGGGGAGCTGTTTTTT	CSVELGGSEDTGELFF
many	TRBV27	TRBJ2-1	NA	TGTGCCAGCAGCACAGGGCCCTACAATGAGCAGTTCTTC	CASSTGPYNEQFF
NA	TRBV4-1	TRBJ1-1	NA	TGCGCCAGCAGCCAATCCCGGCAGAACACTGAAGCTTTCTTT	CASSQSRQNTEAFF
NA	TRBV6-1	TRBJ2-7	NA	TGTGCCAGCGAGCGGGCATCCTACGAGCAGTACTTC	CASERASYEQYF
NA	TRBV11-1	TRBJ2-1	NA	TGTGCCAGCAGCTCCCCATCGGACTACAATGAGCAGTTCTTC	CASSSPSDYNEQFF
many	TRBV9	TRBJ2-5	NA	TGTGCCAGCAGCGGGGACTCCCCGTGGGAAGAGACCCAGTACTTC	CASSGDSPWEETQYF
NA	TRBV6-2/TRBV6-3	TRBJ1-1	NA	TGTGCCAGCACCCCGGACCCCCGGCCCACTGAAGCTTTCTTT	CASTPDPRPTEAFF
many	TRBV2	TRBJ2-1	TRBD1	TGTGCCAGCAAAAGGGACAGGGGGCAAATAAATGAGCAGTTCTTC	CASKRDRGQINEQFF
few	TRBV9	TRBJ2-1	TRBD2	TGTGCCAGCAGCCCAATGACTAGCGGAACCAGGGGGACCTACAATGAGCAGTTCTTC	CASSPMTSGTRGTYNEQFF
many	TRBV3-1	TRBJ2-6	NA	TGTGCCAGCAGCCAAGATCGGGGATCTGGGGCCAACGTCCTGACTTTC	CASSQDRGSGANVLTF
many	TRBV14	TRBJ1-4	NA	TGTGCCAGCAGCCAAGATATGGGAGTCGGTGAAAAACTGTTTTTT	CASSQDMGVGEKLFF
NA	TRBV7-9	TRBJ1-3	TRBD1	TGTGCCAGCAGCCAGGGTGGGACAGGGTCCGGAAACACCATATATTTT	CASSQGGTGSGNTIYF
few	TRBV4-1	TRBJ1-3	NA	TGCGCCAGCAGCCAGGCCGCCGGGGGCACCATATATTTT	CASSQAAGGTIYF
NA	TRBV6-9	TRBJ2-1	NA	TGTACCAGCAGTTCGACCCACGGTGAGGTCCAGTTCTTC	CTSSSTHGEVQFF
few	TRBV27	TRBJ1-1	NA	TGTGCCAGCAGTTGGGACAACTTGAACACTGAAGCTTTCTTT	CASSWDNLNTEAFF
few	TRBV19	TRBJ2-1	NA	TGTGCCAGTAGTATAAGAGGATATGAGCAGTTCTTC	CASSIRGYEQFF
NA	TRBV11-2	TRBJ2-7	TRBD2	TGTGCCAGCAGCTTAGATAGCGGGGGGGGCAGGGAGCAGTACTTC	CASSLDSGGGREQYF